The T cell receptor (beta chain) under discussion was sequenced for a study of T-cell reconstitution after alpha-beta-depleted transplantation in children. V was clipped by 1 base and J by 3 bases; unmatched bases: 8. The CDR3 consists of 16 residues. Germline assignment: CDR1 SEHNR and CDR2 FQNEAQ (reference sequence). A remark on this clonotype: Its target is unknown.

Study-level results: From newly produced T cells came most of the T-cell counts and diversity one year after transplant. Surviving recipient T cells and intrathymic progenitors accounted for some patients' high TCRbeta diversity at day 60.

As it was prepared, the TCRbeta library received unique molecular identifiers. Using its own MiXCR run on the PCR reads, TCRdb lists one record per CDR3 protein. The sample yields some 290,000 distinct CDR3 sequences, about a quarter seen once. The sequencing here drew on PBMCs, mostly from graft donor cells, taken 180 days after TCRalphabeta/CD19-depleted stem cell transplant. This chain uses TRBV7-9 with TRBJ1-2; 7 bases are shared with TRBD1. The TCR sequence derives from a male patient younger than 18 who had a stem cell transplant for acute lymphoblastic leukemia, so the T cells may come from the graft donor. CDR3: CASSLGSGGTDYGYTF. CDR3 in DNA: TGTGCCAGCAGCTTAGGATCAGGGGGAACGGACTATGGCTACACCTTC.